These T cell receptor beta chains were read from a single sample in a study of cytomegalovirus exposure and HLA in healthy donors. Using immunoSEQ multiplex PCR, the repertoire was profiled, and TCRdb retains in-frame clones only, with some absent. The data show 150,000 to 200,000 clones, roughly nine tenths seen once. What was sequenced was PBMCs. The receptors come from a woman younger than 35 in good health and CMV-seropositive. The CDR3 runs from the conserved cysteine through the conserved F or W. The D gene is left open where the match is weak. Expanded clones are given a class, and other clones once, few, many or no size at all.

D gene	V gene	J gene	clone size	CDR3 protein	CDR3 DNA
TRBD2	TRBV11-2	TRBJ2-1	.	CASSLAAGGYNEQFF	TGTGCCAGCAGCTTAGCAGCGGGGGGTTACAATGAGCAGTTCTTC
TRBD2	TRBV4-2	TRBJ2-7	.	CASSRGLAGDSYEQYF	TGTGCCAGCAGCCGAGGACTAGCGGGAGACTCCTACGAGCAGTACTTC
.	TRBV18	TRBJ1-3	.	CASSPDSSGNTIYF	TGTGCCAGCTCACCGGACAGCTCTGGAAACACCATATATTTT
.	TRBV7-9	TRBJ1-1	.	CASSSGLGAFF	TGTGCCAGCAGCTCAGGGTTGGGGGCTTTCTTT
.	TRBV9	TRBJ2-5	once	CASSRKAGQETQYF	TGTGCCAGCAGCCGTAAGGCCGGGCAAGAGACCCAGTACTTC
TRBD2	TRBV6-6	TRBJ2-3	.	CASSYFRTSGTDTQYF	TGTGCCAGCAGTTACTTCCGGACTAGTGGCACAGATACGCAGTATTTT
.	TRBV5-5	TRBJ1-1	.	CASSLSVNTEAFF	TGTGCCAGCAGCTTGTCTGTGAACACTGAAGCTTTCTTT
.	TRBV19	TRBJ1-1	.	CASSIMAFPEAFF	TGTGCCAGTAGTATAATGGCTTTTCCTGAAGCTTTCTTT
TRBD2	TRBV7-9	TRBJ2-7	.	CASSFFAGGPDEQYF	TGTGCCAGCAGCTTTTTTGCGGGAGGGCCCGACGAGCAGTACTTC
TRBD2	TRBV4-2	TRBJ2-5	.	CASSLRPGTSGNIQETQYF	TGTGCCAGCAGCCTCCGCCCCGGGACTAGCGGGAATATACAAGAGACCCAGTACTTC
TRBD1	TRBV30	TRBJ1-1	.	CAWSFPFRDRESMNTEAFF	TGTGCCTGGAGTTTTCCGTTCCGGGACAGGGAATCGATGAACACTGAAGCTTTCTTT
.	TRBV2	TRBJ1-1	.	CASSSQGNTEAFF	TGTGCCAGCAGTTCACAGGGCAACACTGAAGCTTTCTTT
.	TRBV29-1	TRBJ2-3	.	CSVAGLPQTDTQYF	TGCAGCGTGGCGGGTCTTCCCCAAACAGATACGCAGTATTTT
TRBD2	TRBV5-1	TRBJ2-1	.	CASSLDPSGGAQDEQFF	TGCGCCAGCAGCTTGGATCCTAGCGGGGGGGCCCAAGATGAGCAGTTCTTC
.	TRBV4-2	TRBJ1-2	.	CASSQDHNNYGYTF	TGTGCCAGCAGCCAAGACCACAATAACTATGGCTACACCTTC
.	TRBV19	TRBJ2-1	.	CASSKIVAVPYNEQFF	TGTGCCAGTAGCAAGATCGTAGCGGTCCCTTACAATGAGCAGTTCTTC
TRBD1	TRBV11-1	TRBJ1-1	.	CASSSRQGKTEAFF	TGTGCCAGCAGCTCTCGACAGGGGAAGACTGAAGCTTTCTTT
TRBD2	TRBV10-3	TRBJ2-3	.	CAISGGGSGGPTDTQYF	TGTGCCATCAGTGGGGGCGGCAGCGGGGGACCCACAGATACGCAGTATTTT
TRBD2	TRBV25-1	TRBJ2-7	.	CASSPAGALSYEQYF	TGTGCCAGCAGCCCCGCGGGAGCTCTCTCCTACGAGCAGTACTTC
TRBD2	TRBV5-1	TRBJ2-5	.	CASSLGSGGRETQYF	TGCGCCAGCAGCTTGGGTAGCGGGGGCAGAGAGACCCAGTACTTC
.	TRBV5-1	TRBJ1-4	.	CASSESPGNEKLFF	TGCGCCAGTAGCGAAAGCCCCGGTAATGAAAAACTGTTTTTT
.	TRBV5-4	TRBJ2-1	.	CASSDWRASYNEQFF	TGTGCCAGCAGCGATTGGCGGGCCTCCTACAATGAGCAGTTCTTC
TRBD2	TRBV7-3	TRBJ2-5	.	CASSLTSRGGNQETQYF	TGTGCCAGCAGCTTAACGTCTCGCGGGGGAAACCAAGAGACCCAGTACTTC
TRBD2	TRBV4-3	TRBJ2-5	few	CASSQERSGRYETQYF	TGCGCCAGCAGCCAAGAGAGGAGCGGGAGGTATGAGACCCAGTACTTC
TRBD1	TRBV28	TRBJ1-5	.	CASASGTGSNQPQHF	TGTGCCAGCGCCTCCGGGACAGGGAGCAATCAGCCCCAGCATTTT
.	TRBV6-6	TRBJ1-2	.	CASSRGSDRYTF	TGTGCCAGCAGTCGCGGATCTGATCGCTACACCTTC
TRBD2	TRBV12-5	TRBJ2-1	.	CASDAGTSNEQFF	TGTGCTAGTGACGCAGGGACTAGCAATGAGCAGTTCTTC
.	TRBV5-1	TRBJ2-6	.	CASSLGGGPSSGANVLTF	TGCGCCAGCAGCTTGGGTGGGGGCCCCTCTTCTGGGGCCAACGTCCTGACTTTC
TRBD2	TRBV9	TRBJ2-3	.	CASSARDYTSTDTQYF	TGTGCCAGCAGCGCCCGGGACTACACTAGCACAGATACGCAGTATTTT
TRBD2	TRBV6-4	TRBJ2-7	.	CASSQLAGGVYEQYF	TGTGCCAGCAGCCAACTAGCGGGAGGTGTCTACGAGCAGTACTTC
.	TRBV7-6	TRBJ2-7	.	CASSFKERNEQYF	TGTGCCAGCAGCTTTAAGGAGCGAAACGAGCAGTACTTC
.	TRBV7-2	TRBJ1-2	.	CASSQQQGSNYGYTF	TGTGCCAGCAGCCAGCAACAGGGCTCTAACTATGGCTACACCTTC
.	TRBV9	TRBJ2-5	.	CASSVEEGAGETQYF	TGTGCCAGCAGCGTAGAGGAGGGGGCGGGGGAGACCCAGTACTTC
TRBD1	TRBV2	TRBJ1-2	few	CASSDNRDRGGYTF	TGTGCCAGCAGTGACAACCGGGACAGGGGGGGCTACACCTTC
.	TRBV5-1	TRBJ2-1	.	CASSLGTGYNEQFF	TGCGCCAGCAGCTTGGGGACTGGTTACAATGAGCAGTTCTTC
.	TRBV19	TRBJ2-7	.	CASTAFWGSGEQYF	TGTGCCAGTACCGCCTTTTGGGGATCGGGAGAGCAGTACTTC
.	TRBV5-1	TRBJ2-7	.	CASSLAGGEQYF	TGCGCCAGCAGCTTGGCCGGGGGCGAGCAGTACTTC
.	TRBV6-5	TRBJ1-2	once	CASRFPGGYGYTF	TGTGCCAGCCGCTTCCCCGGAGGGTATGGCTACACCTTC
.	TRBV5-4	TRBJ1-1	.	CASSFRGSEAFF	TGTGCCAGCAGCTTCAGGGGCTCTGAAGCTTTCTTT
.	TRBV7-8	TRBJ2-5	.	CASSLARRRETQYF	TGTGCCAGCAGCCTGGCTCGTCGCAGGGAGACCCAGTACTTC
TRBD1	TRBV2	TRBJ1-2	once	CASSLDRGGYGYTF	TGTGCCAGCAGTCTGGACAGGGGGGGCTATGGCTACACCTTC
.	TRBV5-1	TRBJ1-3	.	CASSWGPGPSGNTIYF	TGCGCCAGCAGCTGGGGCCCGGGCCCCTCTGGAAACACCATATATTTT
.	TRBV4-2	TRBJ2-1	.	CASSPDPPGTGNEQFF	TGTGCCAGCAGCCCCGACCCGCCGGGTACTGGCAATGAGCAGTTCTTC
TRBD1	TRBV7-9	TRBJ1-2	.	CASSNTTGGRLYTF	TGTGCCAGCTCCAACACAACAGGGGGGAGACTCTACACCTTC
TRBD2	TRBV5-4	TRBJ2-3	.	CASSFDTRLAVLEDTQYF	TGTGCCAGCAGCTTCGATACCAGACTAGCGGTTCTGGAGGATACGCAGTATTTT
.	TRBV5-1	TRBJ2-2	.	CASSLGPRTAVGTGELFF	TGCGCCAGCAGCTTGGGGCCTCGGACAGCAGTTGGGACCGGGGAGCTGTTTTTT
TRBD1	TRBV19	TRBJ1-2	.	CASSMGQGANYGYTF	TGTGCCAGTAGTATGGGGCAGGGGGCGAACTATGGCTACACCTTC
TRBD2	TRBV6-5	TRBJ2-5	.	CASSYRLADQETQYF	TGTGCCAGCAGTTACCGCCTAGCGGACCAAGAGACCCAGTACTTC
.	TRBV4-1	TRBJ1-5	.	CASSQAWETTQPQHF	TGCGCCAGCAGCCAAGCGTGGGAGACTACTCAGCCCCAGCATTTT
.	TRBV28	TRBJ2-7	.	CASSVNYEQYF	TGTGCCAGCAGTGTTAACTACGAGCAGTACTTC